The subject of this entry is one T cell receptor (beta chain). The data derive from a study of cytomegalovirus exposure and HLA in healthy donors. J gave up 1 base and V 10 bases, and 15 bases lay outside the gene matches. CDR1 is ENHRY, CDR2 SYGVKD, per germline. The CDR3 is 17 residues long. Primers for the PCR totalled 60 Vbeta and 13 Jbeta. Produced via immunoSEQ multiplex PCR; TCRdb's table is partial and in-frame only. The table lists roughly 120,000 clones. The sequence was obtained from a man between 18 and 29 years old in good health and CMV-seronegative. Sequenced material: PBMCs. The chain has TRBV10-3 and TRBJ2-3; 9 nucleotides align to TRBD2. CDR3 DNA sequence: TGTGCCACCACGGGGCGGGAGGGCCAGGGGGGCACAGATACGCAGTATTTT. Protein sequence: CATTGREGQGGTDTQYF.